These 27 T cell receptor beta chains share one sample of origin, sequenced in a study of PD-1 blockade in mismatch repair-deficient tumors listed by TCRdb under 2017. The library was produced with the immunoSEQ multiplex PCR assay. TCRdb mirrors the immuneACCESS table, restricted to in-frame sequences. Some clones are absent from its copies; in checked studies, under half trace to an unresolved V gene, and the reason for the others is unknown. The sample table contains approximately 100,000 clones; only one count was recorded for about four fifths of them. The ten largest clones add up to roughly 6.2% of the sample. The source was peripheral blood, collected roughly 35 weeks after starting pembrolizumab. These receptors all come from an adult with mismatch repair-deficient cancer.

The genes are TRBV27 and TRBJ2-2; D call uncertain. The CDR3 extends over 10 amino acids. V shed 9 bases and J shed 6 bases, with 5 bases lying between them. Looked up from germline, CDR1 is MNHEY and CDR2 is SMNVEV (reference sequence). The CDR3 spells CARKAGELFF. CDR3 coding DNA: TGTGCCAGGAAGGCCGGGGAGCTGTTTTTT.

This chain joins TRBV19 and TRBJ2-1; D unclear. Germline CDR1 LNHDA, CDR2 SQIVND (reference sequence). The CDR3 loop spans 19 amino acids. With 2 bases removed from V and 0 bases from J, the gap between germline ends came to 20 bases. The CDR3 here is CASSIPFYGGPSSYNEQFF. As DNA, the CDR3 is TGTGCCAGTAGTATACCTTTTTATGGCGGACCTAGCTCCTACAATGAGCAGTTCTTC.

Comment on this clone: This CDR3 is also generated by other DNA sequences in the sample. V usage is TRBV7-9 and J usage is TRBJ2-7; D is undetermined. This CDR3 is 12 amino acids long. Trimming cost V 5 bases and J 0 bases, with 5 bases left between them. Looked up from germline, CDR1 is SEHNR and CDR2 is FQNEAQ (reference sequence). This CDR3 is CASSLSSYEQYF. As DNA, the CDR3 is TGTGCCAGCAGCCTCAGCTCCTACGAGCAGTACTTC.

The chain employs TRBV14 and TRBJ2-2; the D is unclear. Between the trimmed V and J ends, which lost 2 bases and 7 bases, there was a span of 8 bases. There are 13 residues in the CDR3. CDR1 and CDR2 (germline): SGHDN, FVKESK. The CDR3 DNA reads TGTGCCAGCAGCCAAACCCCAGGCGGGGAGCTGTTTTTT. Amino acid sequence: CASSQTPGGELFF.

The count of this clone is one. The CDR3 sequence is CASSSPGEQYF. CDR3 coding DNA: TGTGCCAGCAGCTCCCCAGGCGAGCAGTACTTC. J is TRBJ2-7 and V is TRBV7-9; D not resolved. The CDR3 is 11 amino acids. In germline, CDR1 is SEHNR, CDR2 FQNEAQ (reference sequence). Between the trimmed V and J ends, which lost 4 bases and 6 bases, there was a span of 7 bases.

This clone was detected only once. The rearrangement joins TRBV13 to TRBJ2-5; D not resolved. The germline CDR1 and CDR2 sequences are PRHDT and FYEKMQ (reference sequence). The V end was cut by 6 bases, the J end by 5 bases, with 10 bases between. There are 12 residues in the CDR3. CDR3: CASSSEKETQYF. The CDR3 nucleotides are TGTGCCAGCAGTTCGGAGAAGGAGACCCAGTACTTC. Based on the CDR3 plus reference TRBV13 and TRBJ2-5, the full variable domain is AAGVIQSPRHLIKEKRETATLKCYPIPRHDTVYWYQQGPGQDPQFLISFYEKMQSDKGSIPDRFSAQQFSDYHSELNMSSLELGDSALYFCASSSEKETQYFGPGTRLLVL.

The rearrangement links TRBV6-1 to TRBJ2-1; D is possibly TRBD2 (5 bases). Germline loops: CDR1 MNHNS, CDR2 SASEGT. The CDR3 extends over 13 amino acids. V was clipped by 6 bases and J by 4 bases, with 10 bases between them. The CDR3 coding sequence is TGTGCCAGCAGGGCCGGGATTTACAATGAGCAGTTCTTC. As protein: CASRAGIYNEQFF.

This rearrangement joins TRBV29-1 to TRBJ1-1; 7 bases are shared with TRBD1. CDR1 SQVTM and CDR2 ANQGSEA come from the germline V gene. V shed 4 bases, J shed 5 bases, and the junction held 4 bases outside the gene matches. The CDR3 contains 12 residues. The CDR3 region is CSVATGSTEAFF. The DNA for the CDR3 is TGCAGCGTTGCGACAGGGAGTACTGAAGCTTTCTTT.

The V and J genes are TRBV18 and TRBJ2-7, with 7 bases fitting TRBD2. The CDR3 spans 14 residues. V was pared by 3 bases and J by 9 bases, with 11 bases of the junction left unmatched. Per the germline V gene, CDR1 is KGHSH and CDR2 is LQKENI. The CDR3 reads CASSPSERGDGQYF. The CDR3 DNA sequence: TGTGCCAGCTCACCCTCAGAGCGGGGTGATGGGCAGTACTTC.

The chain combines TRBV9 with TRBJ1-3; D ambiguous. Trimming removed 1 base from V and 4 bases from J, with 12 bases in between. The germline gives CDR1 SGDLS, CDR2 YYNGEE. The CDR3 is 15 amino acids. This chain's CDR3 is CASSVSNGLGNTIYF. The CDR3 nucleotides read TGTGCCAGCAGCGTATCAAACGGATTGGGAAACACCATATATTTT.

The genes are TRBV4-1 and TRBJ2-1; the match to TRBD2 covers 7 bases. This CDR3 contains 15 residues. Germline CDR1 MGHRA, CDR2 YSYEKL. V dropped 4 bases and J dropped 4; count of bases not matched to a gene: 7. The CDR3 sequence is CASSLSGTTYNEQFF. In DNA, the CDR3 is TGCGCCAGCAGCCTCTCCGGGACTACTTACAATGAGCAGTTCTTC.

CDR3 DNA: TGTGCCAGCAGCCAAGATATGAACACTGAAGCTTTCTTT. Its translation is CASSQDMNTEAFF. The V gene is TRBV14, the J gene TRBJ1-1, with no clear D. CDR3 length: 13 amino acids. The V end lost 0 bases, the J end lost 0 bases, and 2 bases lay between the germline ends. The germline gives CDR1 SGHDN, CDR2 FVKESK.

The chain combines TRBV5-1 with TRBJ2-1, with D perhaps TRBD2 (7 bases). Germline CDR1 is SGHRS and CDR2 is YFSETQ. Trimming pared 4 bases from V and 1 base from J, leaving 12 bases between. The CDR3 is 15 residues long. Here the CDR3 DNA reads TGCGCCAGCAGCCTGGGGGGGCCGTCCTACAATGAGCAGTTCTTC. Encoded protein: CASSLGGPSYNEQFF.

The chain uses TRBV29-1 and TRBJ1-1; possibly TRBD1 for D (6 bases). V lost 4 bases to trimming and J lost 10 bases, with 25 bases between them. Looked up from germline, CDR1 is SQVTM and CDR2 is ANQGSEA. The CDR3 extends over 15 amino acids. The CDR3 protein is CSVGPLGTRTSGAFF. CDR3 in DNA: TGCAGCGTTGGCCCCCTCGGGACACGTACCTCGGGAGCTTTCTTT.

The chain recombines TRBV7-9 with TRBJ1-1; no clear D. Germline V CDR1 and CDR2: SEHNR, FQNEAQ (reference sequence). V dropped 5 bases and J dropped 2 bases, with 9 bases sitting between them. The CDR3 length is 13 residues. The CDR3 DNA reads TGTGCCAGCAGCGACGAAGGTAACACTGAAGCTTTCTTT. This sequence encodes CASSDEGNTEAFF.

The chain uses TRBV7-3 and TRBJ1-1; no clear D. Germline CDR1 is SGHTA and CDR2 is FQGTGA. The CDR3 sequence is 15 residues long. V was shortened by 6 bases and J by 4 bases, with 18 bases between the two germline ends. The CDR3 protein is CASRPKAGSGTEAFF. The CDR3, as DNA: TGTGCCAGCAGACCGAAGGCCGGGTCTGGCACTGAAGCTTTCTTT. The variable domain in full, with the rest retrieved from reference TRBV7-3 and TRBJ1-1, is GAGVSQTPSNKVTEKGKYVELRCDPISGHTALYWYRQSLGQGPEFLIYFQGTGAADDSGLPNDRFFAVRPEGSVSTLKIQRTERGDSAVYLCASRPKAGSGTEAFFGQGTRLTVV.

This chain connects TRBV5-1 to TRBJ2-7; 8 nucleotides match TRBD1. Germline CDR1 is SGHRS and CDR2 is YFSETQ. The length of the CDR3 is 14 residues. Trimming at V came to 4 bases and at J to 4 bases, leaving 7 bases not matched to a gene. The CDR3 DNA is TGCGCCAGCAGCGTCGATGGACAGGGTTACGAGCAGTACTTC. Amino acid sequence: CASSVDGQGYEQYF.

This clone was detected once. The rearrangement joins TRBV4-2 to TRBJ2-3; the match to TRBD1 covers 10 bases. J gave up 4 bases and V 4 bases, and 8 bases lay outside the gene matches. The CDR3 contains 16 residues. In germline, CDR1 is LGHNA, CDR2 YNFKEQ. CDR3 in DNA: TGTGCCAGCAGCCCAATCCGGGACAGGGGTTCAGATACGCAGTATTTT. Translating it yields CASSPIRDRGSDTQYF.

There are a few counts of this clone. This chain uses TRBV2 with TRBJ2-3, with 8 bases lining up with TRBD2. Per germline, CDR1 SNHLY and CDR2 FYNNEI. CDR3 size: 14 residues. J was trimmed by 0 bases and V by 7 bases; bases with no gene match: 3. The CDR3 sequence is CASKAGASTDTQYF. CDR3 DNA: TGTGCCAGCAAAGCGGGGGCTAGCACAGATACGCAGTATTTT.

A single count supports this clone. The V gene is TRBV27, the J gene TRBJ1-1, with a weak D call TRBD1 (6 bases). V gave up 6 bases and J gave up 3 bases, with 14 bases separating them. Germline assignment: CDR1 MNHEY and CDR2 SMNVEV (reference sequence). The CDR3 contains 14 residues. This CDR3 is CASRVQGSYTEAFF. The DNA for the CDR3 is TGTGCCAGCAGGGTACAGGGTTCGTACACTGAAGCTTTCTTT.

This chain uses TRBV7-9 with TRBJ2-3, with D possibly called TRBD1 or TRBD2 (5 bases each). The CDR3 is 11 amino acids. Germline V CDR1 and CDR2: SEHNR, FQNEAQ (reference sequence). CDR3 nucleotide sequence: TGTGGGGACGGGAGCACAGATACGCAGTATTTT. It translates to CGDGSTDTQYF. Full variable domain (remainder filled in from reference TRBV7-9 and TRBJ2-3): DTGVSQNPRHKITKRGQNVTFRCDPISEHNRLYWYRQTLGQGPEFLTYFQNEAQLEKSRLLSDRFSAERPKGSFSTLEIQRTEQGDSAMYLCGDGSTDTQYFGPGTRLTVL.

This CDR3 reads CALIAGSPNEQFF. For the CDR3, the DNA is TGTGCGCTGATAGCGGGATCACCCAATGAGCAGTTCTTC. This chain connects TRBV30 to TRBJ2-1; 8 bases line up with TRBD2. The CDR3 consists of 13 residues. The germline V gene has CDR1 GTSNPN and CDR2 SVGIG (reference sequence).

The V call is TRBV7-2, the J call TRBJ1-1, with TRBD1 matching 7 bases. Germline trimming cut 4 bases from V and 10 bases from J; bases unmatched to any gene: 6. Germline-derived CDR1 and CDR2 are SGHTA and FQGNSA. The CDR3 has 12 residues. The CDR3 here is CASSSDDRVAFF. CDR3 nucleotide sequence: TGTGCCAGCAGCTCAGACGACAGGGTAGCTTTCTTT.

V usage is TRBV11-2 and J usage is TRBJ2-3; 10 nucleotides agree with TRBD1. Germline trimming cut 4 bases from V and 14 bases from J; bases unmatched to any gene: 6. CDR3 length equals 12 residues. Germline CDR1 reads SGHAT; CDR2 reads FQNNGV. The CDR3 DNA follows: TGTGCCAGCAGCTCTGGGACAGGGGAGGCGTATTTT. This encodes CASSSGTGEAYF.

This clone has only one observation. The chain carries TRBV6-5 and TRBJ2-5, with D possibly being TRBD1 or TRBD2 (5 bases each). The V end lost 0 bases, the J end lost 4 bases, and 12 bases lay between the germline ends. The CDR3 extends over 15 amino acids. The germline CDR1 and CDR2 sequences are MNHEY and SVGAGI. CDR3: CASSYSIGTPETQYF. DNA of the CDR3: TGTGCCAGCAGTTACTCGATAGGGACGCCAGAGACCCAGTACTTC.

The chain carries TRBV4-1 and TRBJ2-1, with 8 positions matching TRBD2. V shed 4 bases and J 5 bases; nucleotides not matched to a gene: 10. CDR1 MGHRA and CDR2 YSYEKL come from the germline V gene. This CDR3 has 16 amino acids. This chain's CDR3 is CASSLTLAGPNNEQFF. The CDR3 region has the DNA TGCGCCAGCAGCCTCACCTTAGCGGGACCTAACAATGAGCAGTTCTTC.

The chain has TRBV5-6 and TRBJ2-4; 10 positions agree with TRBD1. Germline loops: CDR1 SGHDT, CDR2 YYEEEE. The CDR3 contains 18 residues. V lost 3 bases and J lost 0; bases outside the gene matches: 9. In DNA form, the CDR3 reads TGTGCCAGCAGCTCGGACAGGGGGATCCCAGTAGCCAAAAACATTCAGTACTTC. This sequence encodes CASSSDRGIPVAKNIQYF.